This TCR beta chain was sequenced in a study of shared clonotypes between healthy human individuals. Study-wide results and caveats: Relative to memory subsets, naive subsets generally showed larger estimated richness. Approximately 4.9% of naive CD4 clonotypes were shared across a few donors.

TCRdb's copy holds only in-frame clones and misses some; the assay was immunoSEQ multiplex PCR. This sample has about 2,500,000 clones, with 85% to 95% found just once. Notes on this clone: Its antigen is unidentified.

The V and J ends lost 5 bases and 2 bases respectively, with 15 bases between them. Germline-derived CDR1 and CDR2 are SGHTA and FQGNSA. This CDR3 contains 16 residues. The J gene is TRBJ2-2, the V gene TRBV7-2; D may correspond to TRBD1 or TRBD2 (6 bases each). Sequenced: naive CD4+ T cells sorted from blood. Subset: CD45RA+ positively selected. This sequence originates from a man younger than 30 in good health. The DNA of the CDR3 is TGTGCCAGCAGCATACGGGGGCCAACAAACACCGGGGAGCTGTTTTTT. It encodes CASSIRGPTNTGELFF.